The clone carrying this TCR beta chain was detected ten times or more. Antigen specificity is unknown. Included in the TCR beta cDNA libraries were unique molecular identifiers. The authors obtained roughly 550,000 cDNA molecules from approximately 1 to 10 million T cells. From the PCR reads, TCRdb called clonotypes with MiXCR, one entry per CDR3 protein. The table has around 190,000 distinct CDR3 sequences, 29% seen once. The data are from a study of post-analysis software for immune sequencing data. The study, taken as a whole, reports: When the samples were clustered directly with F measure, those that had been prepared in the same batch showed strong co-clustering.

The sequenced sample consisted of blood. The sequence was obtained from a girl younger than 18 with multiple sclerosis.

CDR3 DNA: TGTGCCAGCAGTTTATCGGCCGGTTACAATGAGCAGTTCTTC. This encodes CASSLSAGYNEQFF. The chain is built from TRBV28 and TRBJ2-1; D unresolved. The CDR3 is 14 amino acids. CDR1 and CDR2 (germline): MDHEN, SYDVKM. Trimming removed 1 base at V and 4 bases at J, with 8 bases between.